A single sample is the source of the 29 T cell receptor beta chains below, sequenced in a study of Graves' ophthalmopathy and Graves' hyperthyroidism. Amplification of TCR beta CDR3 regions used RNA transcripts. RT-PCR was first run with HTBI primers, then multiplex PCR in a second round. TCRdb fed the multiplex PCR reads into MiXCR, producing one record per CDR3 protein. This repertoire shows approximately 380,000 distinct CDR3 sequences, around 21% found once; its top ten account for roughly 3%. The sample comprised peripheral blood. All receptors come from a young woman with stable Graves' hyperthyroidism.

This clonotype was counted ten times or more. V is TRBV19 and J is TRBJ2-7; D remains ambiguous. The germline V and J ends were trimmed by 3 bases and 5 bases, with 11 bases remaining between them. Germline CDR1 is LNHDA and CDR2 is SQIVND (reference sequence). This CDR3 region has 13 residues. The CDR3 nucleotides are TGTGCCAGTAGTATCACGGGCGAGGACGAGCAGTACTTC. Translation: CASSITGEDEQYF.

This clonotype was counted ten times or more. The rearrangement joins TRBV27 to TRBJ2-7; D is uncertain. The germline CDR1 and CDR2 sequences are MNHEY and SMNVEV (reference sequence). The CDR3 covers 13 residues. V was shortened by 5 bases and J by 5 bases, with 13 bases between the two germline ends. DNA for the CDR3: TGTGCCAGCAGTCCCCGAGTAGGGAACGAGCAGTACTTC. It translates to CASSPRVGNEQYF.

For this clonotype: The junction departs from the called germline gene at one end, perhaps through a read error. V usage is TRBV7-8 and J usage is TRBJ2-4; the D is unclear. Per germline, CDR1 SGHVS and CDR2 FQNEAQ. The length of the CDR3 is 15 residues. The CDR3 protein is CASSDCLLAINIQYF. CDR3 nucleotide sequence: TGTGCCAGCAGTGACTGTCTTTTAGCCATAAACATTCAGTACTTC.

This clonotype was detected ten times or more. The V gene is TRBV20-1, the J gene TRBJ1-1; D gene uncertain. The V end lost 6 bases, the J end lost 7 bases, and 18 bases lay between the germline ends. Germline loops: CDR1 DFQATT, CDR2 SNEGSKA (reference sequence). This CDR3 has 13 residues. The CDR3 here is CSAPRTEKGEAFF. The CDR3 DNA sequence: TGCAGTGCACCAAGGACGGAGAAGGGTGAAGCTTTCTTT.

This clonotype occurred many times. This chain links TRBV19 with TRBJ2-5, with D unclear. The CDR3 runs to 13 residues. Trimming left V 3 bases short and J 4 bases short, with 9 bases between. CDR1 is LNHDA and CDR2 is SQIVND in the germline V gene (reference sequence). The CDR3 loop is CASSIYYGETQYF. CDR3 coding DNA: TGTGCCAGTAGTATCTACTATGGAGAGACCCAGTACTTC.

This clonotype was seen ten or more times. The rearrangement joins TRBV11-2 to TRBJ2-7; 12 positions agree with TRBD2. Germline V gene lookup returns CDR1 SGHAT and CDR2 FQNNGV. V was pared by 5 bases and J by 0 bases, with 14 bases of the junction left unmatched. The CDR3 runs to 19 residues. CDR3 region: CASSTIRRTGLAGSYEQYF. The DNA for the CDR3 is TGTGCCAGCAGCACTATTAGAAGAACGGGACTAGCGGGCTCCTACGAGCAGTACTTC.

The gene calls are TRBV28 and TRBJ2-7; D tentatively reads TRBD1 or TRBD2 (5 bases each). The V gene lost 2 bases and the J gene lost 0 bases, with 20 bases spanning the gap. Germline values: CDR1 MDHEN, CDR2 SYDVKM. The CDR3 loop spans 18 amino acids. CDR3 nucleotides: TGTGCCAGCAGTTTACTCCTTATCAGGGACGGCAGCTCCTACGAGCAGTACTTC. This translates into CASSLLLIRDGSSYEQYF. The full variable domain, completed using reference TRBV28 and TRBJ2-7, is DVKVTQSSRYLVKRTGEKVFLECVQDMDHENMFWYRQDPGLGLRLIYFSYDVKMKEKGDIPEGYSVSREKKERFSLILESASTNQTSMYLCASSLLLIRDGSSYEQYFGPGTRLTVT.

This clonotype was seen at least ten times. CDR3: CSATGDLAKNIQYF. The CDR3 nucleotides are TGCAGTGCTACAGGTGACCTAGCCAAAAACATTCAGTACTTC. The chain combines TRBV20-1 with TRBJ2-4; no reliable D call. V was cut by 4 bases and J by 0 bases, with 10 bases left in between. From germline, CDR1 is DFQATT and CDR2 SNEGSKA (reference sequence). The CDR3 length is 14 residues.

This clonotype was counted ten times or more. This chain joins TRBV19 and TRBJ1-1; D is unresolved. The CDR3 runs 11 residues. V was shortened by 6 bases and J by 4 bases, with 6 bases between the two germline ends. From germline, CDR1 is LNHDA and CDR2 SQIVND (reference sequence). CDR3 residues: CASRTGTEAFF. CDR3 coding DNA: TGTGCCAGTAGAACGGGCACTGAAGCTTTCTTT.

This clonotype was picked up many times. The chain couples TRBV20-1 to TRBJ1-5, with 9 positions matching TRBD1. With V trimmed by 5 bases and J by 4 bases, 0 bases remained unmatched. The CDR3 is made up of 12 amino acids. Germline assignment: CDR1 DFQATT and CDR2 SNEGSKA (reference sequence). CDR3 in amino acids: CSAGQGNQPQHF. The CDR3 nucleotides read TGCAGTGCTGGACAGGGGAATCAGCCCCAGCATTTT.

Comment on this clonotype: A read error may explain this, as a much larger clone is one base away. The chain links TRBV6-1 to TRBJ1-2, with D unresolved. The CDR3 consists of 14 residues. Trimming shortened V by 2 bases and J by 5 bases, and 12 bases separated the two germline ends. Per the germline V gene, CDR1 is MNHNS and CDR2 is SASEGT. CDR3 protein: CASSERRLGYGYTF. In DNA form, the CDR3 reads TGTGCCAGCAGTGAACGAAGACTGGGATATGGCTACACCTTC.

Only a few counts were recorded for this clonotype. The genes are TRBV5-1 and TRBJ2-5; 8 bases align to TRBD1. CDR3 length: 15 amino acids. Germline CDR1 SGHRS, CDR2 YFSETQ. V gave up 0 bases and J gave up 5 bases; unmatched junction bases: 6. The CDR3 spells CASSLGLGQVETQYF. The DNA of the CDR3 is TGCGCCAGCAGCTTGGGCCTGGGACAGGTGGAGACCCAGTACTTC.

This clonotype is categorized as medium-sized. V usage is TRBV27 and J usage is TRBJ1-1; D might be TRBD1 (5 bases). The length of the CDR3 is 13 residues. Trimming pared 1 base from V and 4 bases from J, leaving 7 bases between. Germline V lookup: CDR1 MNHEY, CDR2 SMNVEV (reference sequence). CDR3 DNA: TGTGCCAGCAGTTTATATGGGGGCACTGAAGCTTTCTTT. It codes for CASSLYGGTEAFF.

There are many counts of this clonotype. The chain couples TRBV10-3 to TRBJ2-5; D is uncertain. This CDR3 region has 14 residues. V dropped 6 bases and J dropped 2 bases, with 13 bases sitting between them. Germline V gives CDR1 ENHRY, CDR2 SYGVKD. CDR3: CAIRASGSQETQYF. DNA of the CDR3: TGTGCCATCAGGGCTTCGGGTTCACAAGAGACCCAGTACTTC.

Written as DNA, the CDR3 is TGTGCCAGCAGCTTACGTCCGGGACAGGGGTTCCACGAGCAGTACTTC. Translated: CASSLRPGQGFHEQYF. J is TRBJ2-7 and V is TRBV11-2, with 10 bases fitting TRBD1. The germline V gene has CDR1 SGHAT and CDR2 FQNNGV. This CDR3 contains 16 residues. The trim removed 2 bases at V and 5 bases at J, leaving 9 bases unmatched.

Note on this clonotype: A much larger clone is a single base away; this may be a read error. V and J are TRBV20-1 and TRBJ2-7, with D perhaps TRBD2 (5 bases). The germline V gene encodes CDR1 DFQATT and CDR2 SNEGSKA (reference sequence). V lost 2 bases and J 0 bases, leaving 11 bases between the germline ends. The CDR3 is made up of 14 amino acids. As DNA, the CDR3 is TGCAGTGCTAGACGGGAACTAGTCTCCTACGAGCAGTACTTC. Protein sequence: CSARRELVSYEQYF.

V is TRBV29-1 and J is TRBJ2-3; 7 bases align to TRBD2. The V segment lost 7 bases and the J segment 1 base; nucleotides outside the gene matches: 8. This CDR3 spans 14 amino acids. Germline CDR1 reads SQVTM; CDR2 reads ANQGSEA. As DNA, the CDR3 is TGCAGCGCTCAGGGAGGGCAAGGCACAGATACGCAGTATTTT. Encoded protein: CSAQGGQGTDTQYF.

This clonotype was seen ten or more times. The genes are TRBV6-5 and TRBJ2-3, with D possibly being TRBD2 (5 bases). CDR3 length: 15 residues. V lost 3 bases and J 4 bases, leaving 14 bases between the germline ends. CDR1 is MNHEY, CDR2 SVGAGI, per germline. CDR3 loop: CASSYFRGSPDTQYF. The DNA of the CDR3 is TGTGCCAGCAGTTATTTTCGGGGTTCCCCAGATACGCAGTATTTT.

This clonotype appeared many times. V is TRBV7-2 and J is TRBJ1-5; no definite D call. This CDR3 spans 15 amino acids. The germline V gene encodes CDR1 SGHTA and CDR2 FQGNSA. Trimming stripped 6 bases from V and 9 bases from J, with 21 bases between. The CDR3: CASRFSNSGQGPQHF. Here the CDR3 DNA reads TGTGCCAGCAGATTTTCGAACTCAGGCCAAGGGCCCCAGCATTTT.

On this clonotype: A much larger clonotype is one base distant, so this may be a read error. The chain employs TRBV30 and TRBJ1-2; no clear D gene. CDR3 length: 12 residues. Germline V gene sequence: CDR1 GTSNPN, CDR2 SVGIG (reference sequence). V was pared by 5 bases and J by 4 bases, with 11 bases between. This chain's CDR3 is CAWFLGSYGYTF. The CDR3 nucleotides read TGTGCCTGGTTCCTCGGGAGCTATGGCTACACCTTC. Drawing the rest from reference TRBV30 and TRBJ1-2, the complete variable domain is SQTIHQWPATLVQPVGSPLSLECTVEGTSNPNLYWYRQAAGRGLQLLFYSVGIGQISSEVPQNLSASRPQDRQFILSSKKLLLSDSGFYLCAWFLGSYGYTFGSGTRLTVV.

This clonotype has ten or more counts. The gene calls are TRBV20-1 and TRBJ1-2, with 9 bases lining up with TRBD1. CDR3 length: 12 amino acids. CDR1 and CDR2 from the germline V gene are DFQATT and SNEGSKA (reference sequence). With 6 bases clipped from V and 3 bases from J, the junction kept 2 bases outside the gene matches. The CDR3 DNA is TGCAGTGCCACAGGGGGCGACTATGGCTACACCTTC. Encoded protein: CSATGGDYGYTF.

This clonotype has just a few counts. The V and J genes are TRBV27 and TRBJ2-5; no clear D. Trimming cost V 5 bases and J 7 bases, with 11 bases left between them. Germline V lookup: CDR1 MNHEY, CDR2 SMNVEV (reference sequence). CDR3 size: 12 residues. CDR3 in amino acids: CASSTDSGTQYF. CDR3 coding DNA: TGTGCCAGCAGTACCGATTCAGGGACCCAGTACTTC.

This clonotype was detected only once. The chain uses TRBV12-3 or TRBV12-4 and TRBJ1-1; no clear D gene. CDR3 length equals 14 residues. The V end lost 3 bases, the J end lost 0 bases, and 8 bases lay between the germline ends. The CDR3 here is CASSLEELNTEAFF. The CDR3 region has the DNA TGTGCCAGCAGTTTGGAGGAATTGAACACTGAAGCTTTCTTT.

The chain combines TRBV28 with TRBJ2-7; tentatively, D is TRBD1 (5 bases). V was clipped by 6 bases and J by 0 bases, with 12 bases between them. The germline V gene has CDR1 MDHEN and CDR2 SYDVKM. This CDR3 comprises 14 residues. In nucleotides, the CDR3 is TGTGCCAGCAGCCGAACAGGTTTCTCCTACGAGCAGTACTTC. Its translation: CASSRTGFSYEQYF.

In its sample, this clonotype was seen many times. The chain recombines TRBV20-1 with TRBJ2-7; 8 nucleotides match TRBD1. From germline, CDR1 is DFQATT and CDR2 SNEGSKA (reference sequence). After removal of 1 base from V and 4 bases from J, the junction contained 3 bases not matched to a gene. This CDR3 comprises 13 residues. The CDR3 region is CSARGTGLYEQYF. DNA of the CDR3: TGCAGTGCTAGAGGGACAGGGTTGTACGAGCAGTACTTC.

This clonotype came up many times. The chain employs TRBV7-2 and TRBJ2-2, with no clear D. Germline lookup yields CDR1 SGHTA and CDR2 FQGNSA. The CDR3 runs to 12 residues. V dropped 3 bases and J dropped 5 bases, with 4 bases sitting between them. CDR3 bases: TGTGCCAGCAGCTTGATTACCGGGGAGCTGTTTTTT. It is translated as CASSLITGELFF.

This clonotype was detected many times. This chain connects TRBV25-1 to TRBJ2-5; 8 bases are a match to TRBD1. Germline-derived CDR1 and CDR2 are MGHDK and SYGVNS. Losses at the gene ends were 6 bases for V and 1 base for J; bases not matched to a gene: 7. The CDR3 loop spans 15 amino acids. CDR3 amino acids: CASRSPGGGQETQYF. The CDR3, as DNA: TGTGCCAGCAGATCGCCAGGGGGCGGCCAAGAGACCCAGTACTTC.

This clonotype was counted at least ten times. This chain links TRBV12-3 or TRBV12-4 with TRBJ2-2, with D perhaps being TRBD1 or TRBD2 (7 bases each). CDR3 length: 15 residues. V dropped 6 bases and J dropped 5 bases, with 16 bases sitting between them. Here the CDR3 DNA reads TGTGCCAGCAGCCCCAGGGGGGAGGGGACCGGGGAGCTGTTTTTT. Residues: CASSPRGEGTGELFF.

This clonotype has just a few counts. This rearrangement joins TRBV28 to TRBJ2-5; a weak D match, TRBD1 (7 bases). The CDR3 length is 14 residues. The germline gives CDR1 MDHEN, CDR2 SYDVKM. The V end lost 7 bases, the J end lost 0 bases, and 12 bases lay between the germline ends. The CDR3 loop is CASIQGDYQETQYF. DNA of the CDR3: TGTGCCAGCATCCAGGGGGACTACCAAGAGACCCAGTACTTC.